Given below is one T cell receptor beta chain in context. Its cognate antigen is unknown. 5'RACE with constant-segment primers yielded barcoded, UMI-tagged TCR alpha and TCR beta cDNA libraries. TCRdb independently ran MiXCR on the 5' RACE reads; one entry per CDR3 protein. This sample has 300,000 or so distinct CDR3 sequences, with roughly 17% found just once. CDR1 and CDR2 (germline): MNHEY, SVGAGI. Trimming stripped 2 bases from V and 8 bases from J, with 18 bases between. The CDR3 spans 15 residues. This record comes from a study of T-cell memory formation after mild COVID-19. Whole-study context: TCR clusters were largely donor specific.

Study results and caveats: The finding that pre-infection memory included some responding clones suggested that cross-reactive memory joined.

The TCR comes from a man younger than 35 who had mild COVID-19 (a few samples of this study predate the infection). Cell type and time point are not known. Source material: PBMCs or a T cell subset sorted from them (not recorded which). The V gene is TRBV6-5, the J gene TRBJ2-5, with D tentatively TRBD1 (5 bases). The CDR3 loop reads CASSYPGTPQGTQYF. CDR3 DNA sequence: TGTGCCAGCAGTTACCCCGGCACTCCCCAGGGTACCCAGTACTTC.